Below are 25 T cell receptor beta chains sequenced from a single sample in a study of metastatic and nonmetastatic thyroid tumors. Ahead of thyroid surgery, no patient had received treatment of any kind. TCRdb re-called the PCR reads with MiXCR. The data show about 59,000 clones, 16% seen once. The sequenced sample consisted of blood. The receptors here all came from a male donor with papillary thyroid cancer or a benign thyroid nodule (not recorded which). Some clones in this sample may be carry-over from other donors' samples.

This clone was observed many times. The chain employs TRBV18 and TRBJ1-1, with D possibly matching TRBD1 (6 bases). CDR3 size: 14 residues. Trimming left V 3 bases short and J 4 bases short, with 12 bases between. CDR1 is KGHSH, CDR2 LQKENI, per germline. CDR3 nucleotide sequence: TGTGCCAGCTCACCGGCCGGAGGGGGCACTGAAGCTTTCTTT. Residues: CASSPAGGGTEAFF.

This clone was found many times. The CDR3 protein is CASSPGQGALGYTF. CDR3 bases: TGTGCCAGCAGCCCAGGACAGGGGGCGCTTGGCTACACCTTC. The V call is TRBV9, the J call TRBJ1-2; 11 bases are shared with TRBD1. The length of the CDR3 is 14 residues. Trimming at V came to 4 bases and at J to 7 bases, leaving 6 bases not matched to a gene. Germline values: CDR1 SGDLS, CDR2 YYNGEE.

This clone was observed at least ten times. DNA of the CDR3: TGTGCCAGCAGCGGCGACTTAGACAGATCCTACGAGCAGTACGTC. Translation: CASSGDLDRSYEQYV. The chain has TRBV5-6 and TRBJ2-7, with TRBD1 as a possible D gene (5 bases). V gave up 4 bases and J gave up 1 base, with 15 bases separating them. The germline V gene has CDR1 SGHDT and CDR2 YYEEEE. The CDR3 has 15 residues.

This clone was recorded many times. V and J are TRBV5-6 and TRBJ1-2, with D unclear. V was shortened by 2 bases and J by 3 bases, with 11 bases between the two germline ends. Germline values: CDR1 SGHDT, CDR2 YYEEEE. The CDR3 is 14 amino acids. CDR3 amino acids: CASSFPSDYYGYTF. The DNA of the CDR3 is TGTGCCAGCAGCTTTCCGTCGGATTACTATGGCTACACCTTC.

This clone was observed many times. The V gene is TRBV7-3, the J gene TRBJ2-2, with D possibly being TRBD1 (5 bases). The CDR3 has 15 amino acids. V lost 6 bases to trimming and J lost 0 bases, with 11 bases between them. CDR1 SGHTA and CDR2 FQGTGA come from the germline V gene. The CDR3, as DNA: TGTGCCAGCAGTAAGGGGAACGCGAACACCGGGGAGCTGTTTTTT. Residues: CASSKGNANTGELFF. Using reference TRBV7-3 and TRBJ2-2 for the parts outside the CDR3, the full variable domain is GAGVSQTPSNKVTEKGKYVELRCDPISGHTALYWYRQSLGQGPEFLIYFQGTGAADDSGLPNDRFFAVRPEGSVSTLKIQRTERGDSAVYLCASSKGNANTGELFFGEGSRLTVL.

This rearrangement joins TRBV12-3 or TRBV12-4 to TRBJ1-1; the match to TRBD1 covers 8 bases. This CDR3 region has 14 residues. Trimming took 9 bases from V and 7 from J; bases not matched to a gene: 13. The CDR3 coding sequence is TGTGCCAGAAACTCGGACAGGGTAGGTGGTGAAGCTTTCTTT. This gives the protein CARNSDRVGGEAFF.

At least ten counts were recorded for this clone. This sequence joins TRBV4-1 and TRBJ2-1; D is ambiguous. Trimming stripped 1 base from V and 2 bases from J, with 12 bases between. Germline V gene lookup returns CDR1 MGHRA and CDR2 YSYEKL. The CDR3 runs 16 residues. The CDR3 is CASSQVVTPAYNEQFF. The CDR3 nucleotides are TGCGCCAGCAGCCAAGTTGTGACTCCTGCCTACAATGAGCAGTTCTTC.

This clone was counted ten times or more. The chain couples TRBV11-2 to TRBJ2-2; D might be TRBD2 (6 bases). The V gene lost 5 bases and the J gene lost 0 bases, with 16 bases spanning the gap. This CDR3 comprises 17 residues. In germline, CDR1 is SGHAT, CDR2 FQNNGV. CDR3 residues: CASSPPGRGTNTGELFF. CDR3 sequence (DNA): TGTGCCAGCAGCCCACCCGGGCGCGGGACGAACACCGGGGAGCTGTTTTTT.

This clone occurred many times. The chain couples TRBV5-1 to TRBJ2-1, with D possibly matching TRBD1 (6 bases). Germline assignment: CDR1 SGHRS and CDR2 YFSETQ. The CDR3 consists of 15 residues. V was pared by 4 bases and J by 6 bases, with 17 bases between. The CDR3 nucleotides read TGCGCCAGCAGCGGGTCTAGCCTAGGGGGCAATGAGCAGTTCTTC. Translation gives CASSGSSLGGNEQFF.

In its sample, this clone was seen many times. The rearrangement uses TRBV9 and TRBJ2-6; D might be TRBD2 (5 bases). Between the trimmed V and J ends, which lost 3 bases and 0 bases, there was a span of 16 bases. The CDR3 contains 18 residues. Germline CDR1 reads SGDLS; CDR2 reads YYNGEE. The CDR3 DNA reads as TGTGCCAGCAGCGCCTCTTCTTCGGGGAGCTCTGGGGCCAACGTCCTGACTTTC. This encodes CASSASSSGSSGANVLTF.

At least ten counts were recorded for this clone. Other DNA variants within this sample encode the same CDR3. This chain links TRBV10-3 with TRBJ1-5; D is undetermined. The V gene's germline CDR1 is ENHRY and CDR2 SYGVKD. The CDR3 covers 16 residues. The V end was cut by 0 bases, the J end by 0 bases, with 9 bases between. Written as DNA, the CDR3 is TGTGCCATCAGTGAGTCGTCGTTTCTTAGCAATCAGCCCCAGCATTTT. This sequence encodes CAISESSFLSNQPQHF.

Many counts were recorded for this clone. The chain is built from TRBV6-5 and TRBJ2-1; D gene unclear. CDR1 and CDR2 (germline): MNHEY, SVGAGI. V lost 0 bases and J 5 bases, leaving 2 bases between the germline ends. The CDR3 contains 12 residues. CDR3 sequence: CASSYSDNEQFF. CDR3 DNA sequence: TGTGCCAGCAGTTACTCTGACAATGAGCAGTTCTTC.

This clone appeared many times. The rearrangement joins TRBV15 to TRBJ2-1, with a tentative D call TRBD1 (5 bases). This CDR3 has 15 residues. V lost 1 base and J lost 5, with 12 bases in between. Germline CDR1 LNHNV, CDR2 YYDKDF (reference sequence). The CDR3 is CATSRVYPGNNEQFF. In DNA form, the CDR3 reads TGTGCCACCAGCAGAGTCTATCCAGGGAACAATGAGCAGTTCTTC.

This clone showed up just a few times. A much larger clonotype is one base distant, so this may be a read error. This sequence joins TRBV25-1 and TRBJ1-3; weak D call: TRBD1 (5 bases). This CDR3 has 13 residues. The germline CDR1 and CDR2 sequences are MGHDK and SYGVNS. The CDR3 DNA sequence: TGTGCCAGCGGCATGGGGGGTGGAAACACCATACATTTT. This codes for CASGMGGGNTIHF.

In its sample, this clone was seen many times. V and J are TRBV12-3 or TRBV12-4 and TRBJ2-1, with TRBD1 as a possible D gene (5 bases). V gave up 2 bases and J gave up 11 bases, with 13 bases separating them. This CDR3 is 13 amino acids long. The CDR3 reads CASSLSQGVKQFF. CDR3 DNA: TGTGCCAGCAGTTTAAGTCAAGGGGTCAAGCAGTTCTTC.

There are many counts of this clone. This chain joins TRBV20-1 and TRBJ2-2; 13 nucleotides agree with TRBD2. V lost 0 bases, J lost 3 bases, and 4 bases stayed unmatched. The germline V gene encodes CDR1 DFQATT and CDR2 SNEGSKA (reference sequence). The CDR3 is 17 amino acids. CDR3 DNA: TGCAGTGCTAGAGACGGACTAGCGGGAGAACACACCGGGGAGCTGTTTTTT. Residues: CSARDGLAGEHTGELFF.

There are a few counts of this clone. A much larger clone sits a single nucleotide away, making a read error possible. The conserved final phenylalanine or tryptophan is absent from the CDR3, which likely points to a read error. The genes are TRBV12-3 or TRBV12-4 and TRBJ1-1; D not certain. This CDR3 spans 15 amino acids. The V end was cut by 7 bases, the J end by 1 base, with 16 bases between. The CDR3 nucleotides are TGTGCCAGCAATCCTCCGGGAAACTCGAACACTGAAGCTTTCCTT. It specifies CASNPPGNSNTEAFL.

The rearrangement joins TRBV12-3 or TRBV12-4 to TRBJ1-1; a weak D match, TRBD1 (6 bases). The CDR3 is 13 amino acids. Trimming removed 10 bases at V and 2 bases at J, with 14 bases between. CDR3 nucleotide sequence: TGTGCCATCAGAGGACAGTGTAACACTGAAGCTTTCTTT. Its translation: CAIRGQCNTEAFF.

This chain uses TRBV27 with TRBJ2-3, with TRBD2 matching 7 bases. Germline loops: CDR1 MNHEY, CDR2 SMNVEV (reference sequence). Trimming cost V 6 bases and J 1 base; bases outside gene matches: 7. This CDR3 comprises 15 residues. CDR3 nucleotides: TGTGCCAGCAGCTTACTAGCGACGGGCACAGATACGCAGTATTTT. It yields the protein CASSLLATGTDTQYF.

In this sample, this clone turned up many times. The chain has TRBV4-1 and TRBJ2-2; 9 bases match TRBD1. CDR3 length equals 16 residues. Looked up from germline, CDR1 is MGHRA and CDR2 is YSYEKL. V lost 0 bases and J lost 7; bases outside the gene matches: 6. CDR3 protein: CASSQDGTGWVGELFF. The CDR3 DNA reads as TGCGCCAGCAGCCAAGACGGGACAGGGTGGGTCGGGGAGCTGTTTTTT.

This clone has at least ten counts. This chain uses TRBV5-1 with TRBJ2-1; 10 bases align to TRBD2. Germline CDR1 and CDR2: SGHRS and YFSETQ. The CDR3 extends over 14 amino acids. V lost 0 bases, J lost 9 bases, and 3 bases stayed unmatched. CDR3 loop: CASSLASGSTEQFF. The CDR3 DNA sequence: TGCGCCAGCAGCTTGGCTAGCGGGAGCACTGAGCAGTTCTTC.

This clone was counted many times. The rearrangement joins TRBV20-1 to TRBJ2-1; no clear D gene. V lost 2 bases and J lost 8, with 7 bases in between. Germline lookup yields CDR1 DFQATT and CDR2 SNEGSKA (reference sequence). The CDR3 runs to 11 residues. The CDR3 DNA follows: TGCAGTGCTAGATTTACCCATGAGCAGTTCTTC. This encodes CSARFTHEQFF.

Notes on this clone: The junction departs from the called germline gene at one end, perhaps through a read error. The chain employs TRBV6-1 and TRBJ2-2; TRBD1 might be the D (5 bases). In germline, CDR1 is MNHNS, CDR2 SASEGT. The CDR3 has 13 residues. The CDR3 protein is CASIDSDTGELFF. The CDR3 DNA is TGTGCCAGCATTGACAGTGACACCGGTGAGCTGTTTTTT.

This clone was seen once. The chain joins TRBV11-2 to TRBJ1-3; D remains ambiguous. The CDR3 is 16 residues long. The V end was cut by 5 bases, the J end by 0 bases, with 14 bases between. Germline CDR1 and CDR2: SGHAT and FQNNGV. CDR3 sequence (DNA): TGTGCCAGCAGCCAAACCGAGGCCAGCTCTGGAAACACCATATATTTT. This translates into CASSQTEASSGNTIYF.

This clone was seen only a few times. This may be a read error: a much more frequent sequence differs by one nucleotide. The V and J genes are TRBV6-4 and TRBJ2-1, with 7 bases lining up with TRBD1. Germline assignment: CDR1 MRHNA and CDR2 SNTAGT. This CDR3 spans 13 amino acids. With V trimmed by 7 bases and J by 8 bases, 8 bases remained unmatched. The CDR3 DNA follows: TGTGCCAGCATTGCCCGGGACAGCCATGAGCAGTTCTTC. Its protein is CASIARDSHEQFF.